This is a list of T cell receptor beta chains from one sample in a study of OX40 agonist ivuxolimab in advanced cancers. Measured with immunoSEQ multiplex PCR; TCRdb has only the in-frame clones, and not every one. The data contain 70,000 to 75,000 clones, roughly 90% of them singletons. The sequencing used CD4+ or CD8+ T cells sorted from blood, collected in a trial of the OX40 agonist ivuxolimab. These receptors were obtained from an adult with an advanced solid tumor such as melanoma, head and neck, liver or kidney cancer. The CDR3 runs from the conserved cysteine through the conserved F or W.

TRBJ1-6,TRBV30,CAWSVLGNSPLHF
TRBJ2-3,TRBV7-2,CASSFASGANTDTQYF
TRBJ2-5,TRBV7-2,CASSLGAGGRVETQYF
TRBJ2-5,TRBV27,CASSPRLGQGTQETQYF
TRBJ2-5,TRBV5-6,CASSRLFRSETQYF
TRBJ1-5,TRBV2,CASRGTGGSQPQHF
TRBJ1-2,TRBV2,CASRGGARYGYTF
TRBJ2-7,TRBV10-3,CAISELTANSYEQYF
TRBJ1-2,TRBV6-5,CASSPSTGSGYTF
TRBJ2-7,TRBV5-1,CASSLGASGSIYEQYF
TRBJ1-2,TRBV9,CASRRTGGEAMGYGYTF
TRBJ1-2,TRBV5-4,CASSLGSGTGRYGYTF
TRBJ2-1,TRBV4-3,CASSQELAGYNEQFF
TRBJ1-2,TRBV29-1,CSVESSGRVNGYTF
TRBJ2-3,TRBV2,CASSEEGTAGLAVSTDTQYF
TRBJ2-2,TRBV27,CASSPRGFNTGELFF
TRBJ2-7,TRBV6-9,CASSYQLVQGLYEQYF
TRBJ2-7,TRBV2,CASSASGSEEQYF
TRBJ2-5,TRBV6-5,CASSQQHQETQYF
TRBJ2-2,TRBV6-5,CASSYDAAGVHGELFF
TRBJ1-5,TRBV18,CASSWDFNQPQHF
TRBJ1-4,TRBV5-6,CASSPGQATNEKLFF
TRBJ2-5,TRBV10-1,CASSESGPQETQYF
TRBJ2-7,TRBV7-2,CASSLYREVPYEQYF